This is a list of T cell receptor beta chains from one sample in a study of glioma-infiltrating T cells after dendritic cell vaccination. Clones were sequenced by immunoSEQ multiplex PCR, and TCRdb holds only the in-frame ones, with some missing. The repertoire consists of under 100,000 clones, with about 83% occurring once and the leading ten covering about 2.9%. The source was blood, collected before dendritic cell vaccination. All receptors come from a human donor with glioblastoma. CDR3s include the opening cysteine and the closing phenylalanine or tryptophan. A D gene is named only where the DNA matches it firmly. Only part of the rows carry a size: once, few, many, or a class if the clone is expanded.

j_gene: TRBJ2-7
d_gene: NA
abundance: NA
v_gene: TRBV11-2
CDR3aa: CASSLGGHEQYF
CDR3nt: TGTGCCAGCAGCTTGGGAGGACACGAGCAGTACTTC

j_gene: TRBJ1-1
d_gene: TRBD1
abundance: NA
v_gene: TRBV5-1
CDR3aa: CASSLSVTGPMTEAFF
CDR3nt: TGCGCCAGCAGCTTATCGGTGACAGGGCCAATGACTGAAGCTTTCTTT

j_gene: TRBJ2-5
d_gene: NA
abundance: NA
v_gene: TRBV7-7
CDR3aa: CASSGGLQETQYF
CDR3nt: TGTGCTAGCAGCGGCGGACTCCAAGAGACCCAGTACTTC

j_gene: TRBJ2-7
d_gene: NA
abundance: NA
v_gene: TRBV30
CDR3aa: CAWSASGTFSYEQYF
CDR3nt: TGTGCCTGGAGCGCATCCGGGACTTTTTCCTACGAGCAGTACTTC

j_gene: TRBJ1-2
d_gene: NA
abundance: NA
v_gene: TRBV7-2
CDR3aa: CASSLDRKQAFTF
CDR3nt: TGTGCCAGCAGCTTAGATAGGAAACAGGCCTTTACCTTC

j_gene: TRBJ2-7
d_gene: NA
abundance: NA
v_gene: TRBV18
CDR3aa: CASSDTGVGEQYF
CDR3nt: TGTGCCAGCTCAGACACCGGGGTTGGGGAGCAGTACTTC

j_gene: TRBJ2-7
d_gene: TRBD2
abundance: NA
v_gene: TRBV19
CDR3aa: CASTSKGRGPSGEQYF
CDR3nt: TGTGCCAGTACCTCAAAGGGGAGGGGACCCTCCGGCGAGCAGTACTTC

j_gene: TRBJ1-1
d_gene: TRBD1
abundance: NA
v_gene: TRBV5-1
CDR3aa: CASSLAGQGANTEAFF
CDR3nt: TGCGCCAGCAGCTTGGCAGGACAGGGTGCGAACACTGAAGCTTTCTTT

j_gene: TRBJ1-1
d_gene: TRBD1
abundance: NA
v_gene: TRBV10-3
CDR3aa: CAIRGQPNTEAFF
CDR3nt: TGTGCCATCAGGGGACAGCCGAACACTGAAGCTTTCTTT

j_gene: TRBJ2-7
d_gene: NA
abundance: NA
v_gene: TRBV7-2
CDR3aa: CASSALEGNEQYF
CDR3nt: TGTGCCAGCAGCGCCTTGGAGGGAAACGAGCAGTACTTC

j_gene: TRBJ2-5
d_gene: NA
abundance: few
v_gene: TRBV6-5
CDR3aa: CASSLLAEETQYF
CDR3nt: TGTGCCAGCAGCCTGCTAGCTGAGGAGACCCAGTACTTC

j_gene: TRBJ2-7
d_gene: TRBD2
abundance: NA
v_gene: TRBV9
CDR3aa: CASSSGTSSYEQYF
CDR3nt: TGTGCCAGCAGCTCCGGGACTAGCAGCTACGAGCAGTACTTC

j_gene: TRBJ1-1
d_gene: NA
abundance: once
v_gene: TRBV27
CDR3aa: CASSYGNTEAFF
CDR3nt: TGTGCCAGCAGTTACGGGAACACTGAAGCTTTCTTT

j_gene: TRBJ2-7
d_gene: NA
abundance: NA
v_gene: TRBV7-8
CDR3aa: CASSSDYYEQYF
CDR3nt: TGTGCCAGCAGCTCGGACTACTACGAGCAGTACTTC

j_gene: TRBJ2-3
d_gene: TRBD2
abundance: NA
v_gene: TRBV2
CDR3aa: CASRSGTSPTDTQYF
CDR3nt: TGTGCCAGCAGATCCGGGACTAGCCCCACAGATACGCAGTATTTT

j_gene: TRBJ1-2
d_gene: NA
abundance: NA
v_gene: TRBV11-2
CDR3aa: CASSFQREYGYTF
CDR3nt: TGTGCCAGCAGCTTCCAGAGGGAGTATGGCTACACCTTC

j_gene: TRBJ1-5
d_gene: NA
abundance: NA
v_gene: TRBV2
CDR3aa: CASSDSDPGGYQPQHF
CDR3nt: TGTGCCAGCAGTGATAGCGACCCGGGCGGTTATCAGCCCCAGCATTTT

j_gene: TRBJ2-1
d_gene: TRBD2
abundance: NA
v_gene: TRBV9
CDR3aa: CASSVGLAGIEEQFF
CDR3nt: TGTGCCAGCAGCGTAGGGTTAGCGGGAATTGAAGAGCAGTTCTTC

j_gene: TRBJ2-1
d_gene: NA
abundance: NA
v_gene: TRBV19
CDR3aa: CASSNGGHRSYNEQFF
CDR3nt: TGTGCCAGTAGTAACGGGGGTCACAGATCCTACAATGAGCAGTTCTTC

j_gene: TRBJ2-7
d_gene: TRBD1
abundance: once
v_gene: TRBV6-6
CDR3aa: CASSSGTGNYEQYF
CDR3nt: TGTGCCAGCAGTAGCGGGACAGGGAACTACGAGCAGTACTTC

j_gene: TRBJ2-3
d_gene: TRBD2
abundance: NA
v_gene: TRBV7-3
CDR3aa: CASSLTSGRDTQYF
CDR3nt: TGTGCCAGCAGCTTAACTAGCGGGAGAGATACGCAGTATTTT

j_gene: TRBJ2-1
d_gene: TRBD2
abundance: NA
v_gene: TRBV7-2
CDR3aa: CASTTTLAGGPLHEQFF
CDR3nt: TGTGCCAGCACCACAACCCTAGCGGGAGGCCCCTTGCATGAGCAGTTCTTC

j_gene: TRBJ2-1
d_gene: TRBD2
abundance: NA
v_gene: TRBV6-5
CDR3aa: CASRPLAGDNEQFF
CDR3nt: TGTGCCAGCAGACCACTAGCGGGGGACAATGAGCAGTTCTTC

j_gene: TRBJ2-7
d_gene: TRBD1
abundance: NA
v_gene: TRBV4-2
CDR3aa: CASTPGQGVQSSYEQYF
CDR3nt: TGTGCCAGTACCCCGGGACAGGGGGTCCAAAGCTCCTACGAGCAGTACTTC

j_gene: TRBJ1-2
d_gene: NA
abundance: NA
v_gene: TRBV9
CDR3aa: CASSPSTSSIGYTF
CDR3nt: TGTGCCAGCAGCCCCTCGACATCCTCAATCGGCTACACCTTC

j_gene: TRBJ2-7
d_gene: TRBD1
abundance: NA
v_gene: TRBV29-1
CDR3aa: CSAPGTGRGEQYF
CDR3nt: TGCAGCGCCCCCGGGACAGGGAGAGGCGAGCAGTACTTC

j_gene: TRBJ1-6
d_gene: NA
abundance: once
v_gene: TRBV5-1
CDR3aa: CATGPGDHNSPLHF
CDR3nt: TGCGCCACCGGACCGGGAGATCATAATTCACCCCTCCACTTT

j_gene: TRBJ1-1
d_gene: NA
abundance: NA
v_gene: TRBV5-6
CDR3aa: CASSLVRREAFF
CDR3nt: TGTGCCAGCAGCCTAGTGAGGCGTGAAGCTTTCTTT

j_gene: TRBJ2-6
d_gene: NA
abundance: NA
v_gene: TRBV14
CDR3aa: CASSPRLTGANVLTF
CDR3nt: TGTGCCAGCAGCCCAAGACTTACTGGGGCCAACGTCCTGACTTTC

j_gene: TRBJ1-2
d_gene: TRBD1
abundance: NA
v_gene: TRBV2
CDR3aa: CASSGRDRASYTF
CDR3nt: TGTGCCAGCAGTGGTAGGGACAGGGCCAGCTACACCTTC

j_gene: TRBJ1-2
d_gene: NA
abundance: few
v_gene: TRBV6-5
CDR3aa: CASSYLQGRDGYTF
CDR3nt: TGTGCCAGCAGTTACCTGCAGGGGCGCGATGGCTACACCTTC

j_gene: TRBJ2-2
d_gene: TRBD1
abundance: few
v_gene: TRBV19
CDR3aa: CASLQGALAGELFF
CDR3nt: TGTGCCAGTTTACAGGGGGCGCTGGCCGGGGAGCTGTTTTTT

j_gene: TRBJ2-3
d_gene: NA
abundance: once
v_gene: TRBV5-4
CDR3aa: CASSPAGTTSTDTQYF
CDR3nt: TGTGCCAGCAGCCCCGCAGGGACAACTAGCACAGATACGCAGTATTTT

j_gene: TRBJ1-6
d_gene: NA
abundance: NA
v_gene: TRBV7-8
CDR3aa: CASSLPDSPLHF
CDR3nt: TGTGCCAGCAGCTTACCCGATTCACCCCTCCACTTT

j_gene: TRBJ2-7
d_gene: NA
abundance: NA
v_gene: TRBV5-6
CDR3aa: CASSLTTGGYEQYF
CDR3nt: TGTGCCAGCAGCTTAACGACAGGCGGTTACGAGCAGTACTTC

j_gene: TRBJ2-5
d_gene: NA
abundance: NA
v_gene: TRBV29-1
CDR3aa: CSVDPGEETQYF
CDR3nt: TGCAGCGTTGATCCGGGGGAAGAGACCCAGTACTTC

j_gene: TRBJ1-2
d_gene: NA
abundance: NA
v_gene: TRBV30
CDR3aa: CAWSRQVYGYTF
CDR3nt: TGTGCCTGGAGTAGGCAGGTCTATGGCTACACCTTC

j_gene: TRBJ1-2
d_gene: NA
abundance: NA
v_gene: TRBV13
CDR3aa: CASGKGSAFGYTF
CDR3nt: TGTGCCAGCGGAAAAGGGAGTGCATTCGGCTACACCTTC

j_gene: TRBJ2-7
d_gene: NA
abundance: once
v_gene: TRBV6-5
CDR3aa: CASSYSPDSYEQYF
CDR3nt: TGTGCCAGCAGTTACTCCCCAGATTCCTACGAGCAGTACTTC

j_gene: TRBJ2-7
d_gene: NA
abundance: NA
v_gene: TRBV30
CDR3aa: CAWSVQGMYEQYF
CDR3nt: TGTGCCTGGAGTGTGCAGGGGATGTACGAGCAGTACTTC

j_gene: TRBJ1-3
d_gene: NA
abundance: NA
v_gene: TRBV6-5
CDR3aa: CASSPGERNTIYF
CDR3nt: TGTGCCAGCAGTCCGGGGGAGAGAAACACCATATATTTT

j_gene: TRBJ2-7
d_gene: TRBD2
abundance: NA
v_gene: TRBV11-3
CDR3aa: CASSHRTSGRAREQYF
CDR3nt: TGTGCCAGCAGCCATCGGACTAGCGGGAGGGCCCGGGAGCAGTACTTC

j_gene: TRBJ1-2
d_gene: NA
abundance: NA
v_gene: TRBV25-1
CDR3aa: CASSDLAGKYGYTF
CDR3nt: TGTGCCAGCAGTGACCTCGCGGGGAAATATGGCTACACCTTC

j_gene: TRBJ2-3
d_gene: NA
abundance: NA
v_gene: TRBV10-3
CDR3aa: CAISESGEDTQYF
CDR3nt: TGTGCCATCAGTGAGTCGGGAGAAGATACGCAGTATTTT

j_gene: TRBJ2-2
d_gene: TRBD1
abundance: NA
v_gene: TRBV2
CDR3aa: CASTQGGIRELFF
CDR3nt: TGTGCCAGCACCCAAGGGGGCATAAGGGAGCTGTTTTTT

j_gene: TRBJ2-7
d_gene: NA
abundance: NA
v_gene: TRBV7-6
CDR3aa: CASSLVTTGYEQYF
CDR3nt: TGTGCCAGCAGCTTAGTCACTACCGGCTACGAGCAGTACTTC

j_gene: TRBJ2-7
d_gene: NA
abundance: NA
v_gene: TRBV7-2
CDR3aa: CASSLAGRYEQYF
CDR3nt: TGTGCCAGCAGCTTAGCGGGCCGGTACGAGCAGTACTTC

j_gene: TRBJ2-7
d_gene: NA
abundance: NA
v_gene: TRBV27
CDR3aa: CASSLVVGGSYEQYF
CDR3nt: TGTGCCAGCAGTTTAGTTGTGGGAGGTTCCTACGAGCAGTACTTC

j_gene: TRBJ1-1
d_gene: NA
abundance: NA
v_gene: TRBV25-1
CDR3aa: CASSDPGQLPLVFF
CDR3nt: TGTGCCAGCAGTGACCCGGGACAACTACCCTTAGTTTTCTTT

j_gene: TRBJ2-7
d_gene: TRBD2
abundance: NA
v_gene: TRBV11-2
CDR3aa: CASSPWVAGDPEQYF
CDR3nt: TGTGCCAGCAGCCCATGGGTAGCGGGAGATCCGGAGCAGTACTTC